The rows below give T cell receptor beta chains drawn from one sample of a study of T cell responses to AZD1222 COVID-19 vaccine. TCRdb keeps only in-frame clones here, not all; method: immunoSEQ multiplex PCR. The sample records 86,000 or so clones, more than 70% being singletons. The specimen was peripheral blood, collected 28 days after the second AZD1222 dose. These receptors originate from an adult who received the AZD1222 COVID-19 vaccine. Both conserved end residues are part of each CDR3. The order of the fields is CDR3 length, D gene, V gene, clone size, J gene, CDR3 protein, CDR3 DNA. The D gene is left open where the match is weak. Rows may omit the clone size; those that give it use once, few, many or a size class.

len: 15
d_gene: NA
v_gene: TRBV10-2
abundance: NA
j_gene: TRBJ2-7
CDR3aa: CASRTALARVTEQYF
CDR3nt: TGCGCCAGCAGGACCGCCCTCGCTAGGGTAACGGAGCAGTACTTC

len: 13
d_gene: NA
v_gene: TRBV28
abundance: NA
j_gene: TRBJ2-7
CDR3aa: CASRAPSVYEQYF
CDR3nt: TGTGCCAGCAGAGCCCCTTCCGTTTACGAGCAGTACTTC

len: 13
d_gene: NA
v_gene: TRBV23-1
abundance: NA
j_gene: TRBJ2-7
CDR3aa: CASSQSTRYEQYF
CDR3nt: TGCGCCAGCAGTCAATCGACCAGGTACGAGCAGTACTTC

len: 14
d_gene: NA
v_gene: TRBV9
abundance: NA
j_gene: TRBJ2-1
CDR3aa: CASNQGDLHNEQFF
CDR3nt: TGTGCCAGCAACCAGGGGGACTTACACAATGAGCAGTTCTTC

len: 16
d_gene: NA
v_gene: TRBV28
abundance: few
j_gene: TRBJ1-2
CDR3aa: CASSLRNHVGSYGYTF
CDR3nt: TGTGCCAGCAGTTTAAGAAATCATGTTGGGTCCTATGGCTACACCTTC

len: 13
d_gene: NA
v_gene: TRBV7-9
abundance: NA
j_gene: TRBJ2-3
CDR3aa: CASSPGGTDTQYF
CDR3nt: TGTGCCAGCAGCCCCGGGGGCACAGATACGCAGTATTTT

len: 13
d_gene: TRBD1
v_gene: TRBV6-4
abundance: NA
j_gene: TRBJ1-2
CDR3aa: CASREQGADGYTF
CDR3nt: TGTGCCAGCAGAGAACAGGGGGCGGATGGCTACACCTTC

len: 14
d_gene: NA
v_gene: TRBV5-1
abundance: few
j_gene: TRBJ1-5
CDR3aa: CASSLGEGTGPQHF
CDR3nt: TGCGCCAGCAGCTTGGGGGAGGGTACTGGGCCCCAGCATTTT

len: 13
d_gene: NA
v_gene: TRBV7-9
abundance: NA
j_gene: TRBJ2-5
CDR3aa: CASSSRYQETQYF
CDR3nt: TGTGCCAGCAGCTCACGGTACCAAGAGACCCAGTACTTC

len: 20
d_gene: NA
v_gene: TRBV19
abundance: NA
j_gene: TRBJ1-4
CDR3aa: CASSIDPTGPTSATNEKLFF
CDR3nt: TGTGCCAGTAGTATAGACCCGACAGGACCCACTTCTGCAACTAATGAAAAACTGTTTTTT

len: 14
d_gene: NA
v_gene: TRBV28
abundance: few
j_gene: TRBJ1-2
CDR3aa: CASSPLRGPYGYTF
CDR3nt: TGTGCCAGCAGTCCCCTACGGGGCCCTTATGGCTACACCTTC

len: 16
d_gene: TRBD2
v_gene: TRBV2
abundance: NA
j_gene: TRBJ2-3
CDR3aa: CASSGLGLADTDTQYF
CDR3nt: TGTGCCAGCAGCGGACTCGGGCTAGCGGACACAGATACGCAGTATTTT

len: 18
d_gene: TRBD1
v_gene: TRBV9
abundance: NA
j_gene: TRBJ1-1
CDR3aa: CASSATGTAKGLNTEAFF
CDR3nt: TGTGCCAGCAGCGCTACGGGGACAGCAAAGGGGTTGAACACTGAAGCTTTCTTT

len: 14
d_gene: NA
v_gene: TRBV15
abundance: NA
j_gene: TRBJ1-6
CDR3aa: CATSRAGMDSPLHF
CDR3nt: TGTGCCACCAGCAGAGCAGGGATGGATTCACCCCTCCACTTT

len: 15
d_gene: NA
v_gene: TRBV7-2
abundance: NA
j_gene: TRBJ1-1
CDR3aa: CASSRFQGWNTEAFF
CDR3nt: TGTGCCAGCAGCCGTTTCCAGGGATGGAACACTGAAGCTTTCTTT

len: 20
d_gene: TRBD2
v_gene: TRBV19
abundance: NA
j_gene: TRBJ2-1
CDR3aa: CASSMATSGRGPSSYNEQFF
CDR3nt: TGTGCCAGTAGTATGGCGACTAGCGGGAGGGGACCAAGCTCCTACAATGAGCAGTTCTTC

len: 17
d_gene: TRBD1
v_gene: TRBV18
abundance: NA
j_gene: TRBJ1-4
CDR3aa: CASSRDPTGGPNEKLFF
CDR3nt: TGTGCCAGCTCACGGGACCCGACAGGGGGTCCTAATGAAAAACTGTTTTTT

len: 13
d_gene: NA
v_gene: TRBV6-5
abundance: NA
j_gene: TRBJ2-1
CDR3aa: CASSLEATNEQFF
CDR3nt: TGTGCCAGCAGCCTCGAGGCCACGAATGAGCAGTTCTTC

len: 16
d_gene: NA
v_gene: TRBV19
abundance: NA
j_gene: TRBJ1-5
CDR3aa: CASSMGWQGGIEPQHF
CDR3nt: TGTGCCAGTAGTATGGGTTGGCAGGGAGGAATTGAGCCCCAGCATTTT

len: 11
d_gene: NA
v_gene: TRBV10-3
abundance: few
j_gene: TRBJ2-2
CDR3aa: CAISGTGELFF
CDR3nt: TGTGCCATCAGTGGGACCGGGGAGCTGTTTTTT

len: 16
d_gene: NA
v_gene: TRBV5-5
abundance: NA
j_gene: TRBJ2-7
CDR3aa: CASSSVAGLTSYEQYF
CDR3nt: TGTGCCAGCAGCTCCGTGGCGGGGTTAACCTCCTACGAGCAGTACTTC

len: 17
d_gene: TRBD1
v_gene: TRBV9
abundance: NA
j_gene: TRBJ1-2
CDR3aa: CASSDPTGDRDGRGYTF
CDR3nt: TGTGCCAGCAGCGACCCAACAGGGGACCGAGACGGTCGTGGCTACACCTTC

len: 13
d_gene: NA
v_gene: TRBV28
abundance: NA
j_gene: TRBJ2-7
CDR3aa: CASSRHFSYEQYF
CDR3nt: TGTGCCAGCAGCCGACACTTCTCCTACGAGCAGTACTTC

len: 12
d_gene: NA
v_gene: TRBV7-2
abundance: NA
j_gene: TRBJ1-2
CDR3aa: CASTLDSYGYTF
CDR3nt: TGTGCCAGTACCCTGGACAGTTATGGCTACACCTTC

len: 14
d_gene: NA
v_gene: TRBV24-1
abundance: NA
j_gene: TRBJ1-1
CDR3aa: CATSDLRSAGGAFF
CDR3nt: TGTGCCACCAGTGATTTGCGCAGTGCCGGCGGGGCTTTCTTT

len: 15
d_gene: NA
v_gene: TRBV6-5
abundance: NA
j_gene: TRBJ1-6
CDR3aa: CASSSPQAYNSPLHF
CDR3nt: TGTGCCAGCAGTTCGCCCCAGGCTTATAATTCACCCCTCCACTTT

len: 15
d_gene: NA
v_gene: TRBV5-1
abundance: NA
j_gene: TRBJ2-5
CDR3aa: CASSLAAGNQETQYF
CDR3nt: TGCGCCAGCAGCTTGGCGGCGGGGAACCAAGAGACCCAGTACTTC

len: 14
d_gene: NA
v_gene: TRBV7-7
abundance: NA
j_gene: TRBJ2-5
CDR3aa: CASSLAGAKETQYF
CDR3nt: TGTGCCAGCAGCTTGGCGGGGGCTAAAGAGACCCAGTACTTC

len: 15
d_gene: NA
v_gene: TRBV9
abundance: NA
j_gene: TRBJ1-2
CDR3aa: CASSVAEGRNYGYTF
CDR3nt: TGTGCCAGCAGCGTAGCGGAGGGGCGCAACTATGGCTACACCTTC

len: 13
d_gene: NA
v_gene: TRBV6-5
abundance: NA
j_gene: TRBJ1-2
CDR3aa: CASSRAGDYGYTF
CDR3nt: TGTGCCAGCAGCCGTGCAGGAGACTATGGCTACACCTTC

len: 17
d_gene: NA
v_gene: TRBV5-1
abundance: NA
j_gene: TRBJ2-7
CDR3aa: CASSLGTLGFGVGEQYF
CDR3nt: TGCGCCAGCAGCTTGGGGACGTTGGGTTTTGGTGTTGGGGAGCAGTACTTC

len: 15
d_gene: NA
v_gene: TRBV7-6
abundance: few
j_gene: TRBJ1-5
CDR3aa: CASSPSIRSNQPQHF
CDR3nt: TGTGCCAGCAGCCCTTCTATTCGAAGCAATCAGCCCCAGCATTTT

len: 15
d_gene: NA
v_gene: TRBV3-1/TRBV3-2
abundance: once
j_gene: TRBJ2-7
CDR3aa: CASSHGGGRAYEQYF
CDR3nt: TGTGCCAGCAGCCATGGGGGCGGTCGCGCCTACGAGCAGTACTTC

len: 14
d_gene: TRBD2
v_gene: TRBV28
abundance: NA
j_gene: TRBJ2-7
CDR3aa: CASREAGGTYEQYF
CDR3nt: TGTGCCAGCAGGGAGGCGGGAGGGACCTACGAGCAGTACTTC

len: 14
d_gene: NA
v_gene: TRBV19
abundance: NA
j_gene: TRBJ2-7
CDR3aa: CASSIDHGAYEQYF
CDR3nt: TGTGCCAGTAGTATAGATCACGGGGCCTACGAGCAGTACTTC

len: 16
d_gene: TRBD2
v_gene: TRBV9
abundance: NA
j_gene: TRBJ2-5
CDR3aa: CASSQGLAGVQETQYF
CDR3nt: TGTGCCAGCAGCCAGGGGCTAGCGGGAGTCCAAGAGACCCAGTACTTC

len: 14
d_gene: TRBD2
v_gene: TRBV27
abundance: NA
j_gene: TRBJ2-1
CDR3aa: CASTRLAVYNEQFF
CDR3nt: TGTGCCAGCACAAGACTAGCGGTCTACAATGAGCAGTTCTTC

len: 16
d_gene: NA
v_gene: TRBV27
abundance: NA
j_gene: TRBJ1-5
CDR3aa: CASRRGGRVGNQPQHF
CDR3nt: TGTGCCAGCCGTAGGGGGGGTAGAGTGGGCAATCAGCCCCAGCATTTT

len: 12
d_gene: NA
v_gene: TRBV19
abundance: NA
j_gene: TRBJ1-5
CDR3aa: CASTRVGQPQHF
CDR3nt: TGTGCCAGTACTAGAGTCGGTCAGCCCCAGCATTTT

len: 16
d_gene: NA
v_gene: TRBV2
abundance: NA
j_gene: TRBJ1-5
CDR3aa: CASKLSGGASNQPQHF
CDR3nt: TGTGCCAGCAAATTAAGTGGGGGGGCGTCCAATCAGCCCCAGCATTTT

len: 16
d_gene: NA
v_gene: TRBV7-2
abundance: NA
j_gene: TRBJ2-1
CDR3aa: CASSLASSASYNEQFF
CDR3nt: TGTGCCAGCAGCTTAGCGTCTAGCGCATCCTACAATGAGCAGTTCTTC

len: 13
d_gene: NA
v_gene: TRBV28
abundance: NA
j_gene: TRBJ1-2
CDR3aa: CASSGSYNYGYTF
CDR3nt: TGTGCCAGCTCTGGGTCATATAACTATGGCTACACCTTC

len: 15
d_gene: TRBD1
v_gene: TRBV30
abundance: NA
j_gene: TRBJ2-2
CDR3aa: CAWSGQGEGTGELFF
CDR3nt: TGTGCCTGGAGTGGACAGGGTGAGGGAACCGGGGAGCTGTTTTTT

len: 15
d_gene: NA
v_gene: TRBV7-8
abundance: NA
j_gene: TRBJ1-3
CDR3aa: CASSLVRYSGNTIYF
CDR3nt: TGTGCCAGCAGCTTAGTGAGGTACTCTGGAAACACCATATATTTT

len: 15
d_gene: NA
v_gene: TRBV3-1/TRBV3-2
abundance: NA
j_gene: TRBJ1-2
CDR3aa: CASSPPKTFEGGYTF
CDR3nt: TGTGCCAGCAGCCCCCCCAAAACCTTTGAGGGGGGCTACACCTTC

len: 14
d_gene: NA
v_gene: TRBV2
abundance: NA
j_gene: TRBJ1-5
CDR3aa: CASSVGLSNQPQHF
CDR3nt: TGTGCCAGCAGTGTCGGATTGAGCAATCAGCCCCAGCATTTT

len: 14
d_gene: NA
v_gene: TRBV5-4
abundance: NA
j_gene: TRBJ2-5
CDR3aa: CASSKQGGGETQYF
CDR3nt: TGTGCCAGCAGCAAACAGGGGGGGGGAGAGACCCAGTACTTC

len: 13
d_gene: NA
v_gene: TRBV27
abundance: NA
j_gene: TRBJ1-2
CDR3aa: CASSGWRDYGYTF
CDR3nt: TGTGCCAGCTCAGGGTGGAGGGACTATGGCTACACCTTC

len: 17
d_gene: TRBD1
v_gene: TRBV3-1/TRBV3-2
abundance: NA
j_gene: TRBJ1-6
CDR3aa: CASSPNPGQGVNSPLHF
CDR3nt: TGTGCCAGCAGCCCCAATCCGGGACAGGGGGTTAATTCACCCCTCCACTTT

len: 14
d_gene: TRBD2
v_gene: TRBV11-1
abundance: NA
j_gene: TRBJ2-1
CDR3aa: CASRAGLVANEQFF
CDR3nt: TGTGCCAGCAGGGCCGGACTAGTCGCCAATGAGCAGTTCTTC

len: 14
d_gene: NA
v_gene: TRBV7-3
abundance: NA
j_gene: TRBJ2-1
CDR3aa: CASSPTGGGNEQFF
CDR3nt: TGTGCCAGCAGCCCTACAGGGGGAGGGAATGAGCAGTTCTTC

len: 17
d_gene: TRBD1
v_gene: TRBV19
abundance: NA
j_gene: TRBJ1-2
CDR3aa: CASSIASTPGGAYGYTF
CDR3nt: TGTGCCAGTAGTATAGCCTCTACTCCAGGGGGCGCCTATGGCTACACCTTC

len: 16
d_gene: TRBD2
v_gene: TRBV7-2
abundance: NA
j_gene: TRBJ2-3
CDR3aa: CASSLIASGRADTQYF
CDR3nt: TGTGCCAGCAGCTTAATTGCTAGCGGGAGGGCAGATACGCAGTATTTT

len: 13
d_gene: NA
v_gene: TRBV6-1
abundance: NA
j_gene: TRBJ2-1
CDR3aa: CASSEVAGLEQFF
CDR3nt: TGTGCCAGCAGTGAAGTGGCGGGCCTGGAGCAGTTCTTC

len: 13
d_gene: TRBD2
v_gene: TRBV2
abundance: NA
j_gene: TRBJ2-1
CDR3aa: CASSPRTSGRQFF
CDR3nt: TGTGCCAGCAGCCCCAGGACTAGCGGGAGACAGTTCTTC